This T cell receptor (beta chain) emerged from a study of cytotoxic CD8 clonotypes in ibrutinib-treated CLL. Whole-study context: The authors obtained response samples at a median of approximately 11 months of treatment, range 6 to 36. Samples yielded averages of 255,043 productive templates and 90,000 to 95,000 productive rearrangements.

As input for TCR beta libraries, around 2 micrograms of genomic DNA came from cryopreserved PBMCs. Generated by immunoSEQ multiplex PCR, the TCRdb table keeps only in-frame clones and is missing some. The profile shows 50,000 or so clones, more than 55% of them singletons. This CDR3 region has 15 residues. V lost 4 bases, J lost 0 bases, and 11 bases lay in between. The germline gives CDR1 SGHVS, CDR2 FQNEAQ. The chain carries TRBV7-8 and TRBJ2-3; possible D gene TRBD1, 6 bases. The sequenced sample was PBMCs, obtained after 24 months of ibrutinib treatment. This TCR was recovered from a human donor with chronic lymphocytic leukemia. CDR3 region: CASSSGQLSTDTQYF. The CDR3 DNA sequence: TGTGCCAGCAGCTCGGGACAATTAAGCACAGATACGCAGTATTTT.